The rows below give T cell receptor beta chains drawn from one sample of a study of technical replicates of blood from a few donors. Assay: immunoSEQ multiplex PCR; the TCRdb copy retains only in-frame clones and omits some. Of approximately 73,000 clones in the sample, around 96% were seen once. Sample: T cells isolated from PBMCs. The receptors were gathered from a human donor in good health. CDR3s include the opening cysteine and the closing phenylalanine or tryptophan. The D gene is left open where the match is weak. Size is omitted from some rows. Given values are once, few, many or a class for expanded clones.

NA	TRBV5-4	NA	TRBJ2-5	TGTGCCAGCAGCTTCGTCGAAGAGACCCAGTACTTC	CASSFVEETQYF
NA	TRBV30	TRBD2	TRBJ2-7	TGTGCCTGGAGTAAGCAGCGGGGTAACGAGCAGTACTTC	CAWSKQRGNEQYF
once	TRBV28	NA	TRBJ2-7	TGTGCCAGCATATCCCAGGGCTACGAGCAGTACTTC	CASISQGYEQYF
NA	TRBV7-9	TRBD1	TRBJ2-7	TGTGCCAGCAGCACAGGGACAGGGGTCCTGGAGCAGTACTTC	CASSTGTGVLEQYF
NA	TRBV10-1	TRBD2	TRBJ2-1	TGCGCCAGCAGTGATCTTAGGACTAGCGCGAATGAGCAGTTCTTC	CASSDLRTSANEQFF
NA	TRBV6-5	NA	TRBJ2-7	TGTGCCAGCAGTTACTCCGGGGAGATCTCCTACGAGCAGTACTTC	CASSYSGEISYEQYF
NA	TRBV29-1	TRBD1	TRBJ2-5	TGCAGCGTTGTGACAGGGGCAGAGACCCAGTACTTC	CSVVTGAETQYF
NA	TRBV4-3	TRBD2	TRBJ2-1	TGCGCCAGCAGCCAGAATACCGGGACTAGCGGGAGAATTGAGCAGTTCTTC	CASSQNTGTSGRIEQFF
NA	TRBV10-3	TRBD1	TRBJ1-2	TGTGCCATCACTTTTTCCTTTTTCGGGACAGGGGGTGGCTACACCTTC	CAITFSFFGTGGGYTF
NA	TRBV28	NA	TRBJ1-2	TGTGCCAGCAGTCCGGGGGGGTTTCACTATGGCTACACCTTC	CASSPGGFHYGYTF
NA	TRBV18	TRBD1	TRBJ1-4	TGTGCCAGCTCACCACTTCGGTCCGGGACAGGGGCGCCGAATGAAAAACTGTTTTTT	CASSPLRSGTGAPNEKLFF
once	TRBV27	NA	TRBJ1-1	TGTGCCAGCAGGGGCAGTTTGAACACTGAAGCTTTCTTT	CASRGSLNTEAFF
NA	TRBV7-3	TRBD2	TRBJ2-7	TGTGCCAGCAGCTTAACTCCGACTAGCGGGAGTGTCGAGCAGTACTTC	CASSLTPTSGSVEQYF
NA	TRBV4-3	TRBD1	TRBJ2-1	TGCGCCAGCAGCCAAGTAGGCAGGGGGCCTTACAATGAGCAGTTCTTC	CASSQVGRGPYNEQFF
NA	TRBV7-3	TRBD2	TRBJ2-1	TGTGCCAGCAGTTCACTAGCGGGATATCATAATGAGCAGTTCTTC	CASSSLAGYHNEQFF
NA	TRBV28	TRBD2	TRBJ2-7	TGTGCCAGCAGTTTAAGCGGGACTAGCGGGATCGGTTCCGAGCAGTACTTC	CASSLSGTSGIGSEQYF
NA	TRBV10-2	NA	TRBJ1-3	TGCGCCAGCAGTGGAGGATTCGCCGGAAACACCATATATTTT	CASSGGFAGNTIYF
once	TRBV19	NA	TRBJ1-1	TGTGCCACGCAGGGTAGGAACACTGAAGCTTTCTTT	CATQGRNTEAFF
NA	TRBV11-2	NA	TRBJ2-7	TGTGCCAGCAGCCCGATAGGGGCACACGAGCAGTACTTC	CASSPIGAHEQYF
once	TRBV19	NA	TRBJ1-5	TGTGCCAGTGGAGGGACGGGCAATCAGCCCCAGCATTTT	CASGGTGNQPQHF
NA	TRBV10-1	TRBD2	TRBJ2-3	TGCGCCAGCAGTGACCCGGCGGTAGCGGGGACAGATACGCAGTATTTT	CASSDPAVAGTDTQYF
NA	TRBV28	TRBD2	TRBJ2-7	TGTGCCAGCAGTGCCACGGGACTAGTCTCCTACGAGCAGTACTTC	CASSATGLVSYEQYF
NA	TRBV6-5	NA	TRBJ1-1	TGTGCCAGCACCCGGCCAGGAATTGTTGATGAAGCTTTCTTT	CASTRPGIVDEAFF
NA	TRBV4-1	NA	TRBJ2-4	TGCGCCAGCAGCCAAGATTCGACGAGGGACATTCAGTACTTC	CASSQDSTRDIQYF
NA	TRBV13	TRBD2	TRBJ2-7	TGTGCCAGCAGCCAGGGGACTAGCGTAACCTCCTACGAGCAGTACTTC	CASSQGTSVTSYEQYF
NA	TRBV29-1	NA	TRBJ2-3	TGCAGCGTCGTGCCTTTGGACTATAAAACAGATACGCAGTATTTT	CSVVPLDYKTDTQYF
NA	TRBV9	TRBD2	TRBJ2-1	TGTGCCAGCAGTTCCACTAGCGGTTGGAATGAGCAGTTCTTC	CASSSTSGWNEQFF
NA	TRBV7-6	NA	TRBJ2-6	TGTGCCAGCAGCCCGGGACACCCTGGGGCCAACGTCCTGACTTTC	CASSPGHPGANVLTF
NA	TRBV6-5	TRBD2	TRBJ2-7	TGTGCCAGCACCAATAAGGCTAGCGGGGGACAGTACTTC	CASTNKASGGQYF
NA	TRBV7-2	TRBD1	TRBJ1-2	TGTGCCAGCAGCATCGGACAGGGCTATGGCTACACCTTC	CASSIGQGYGYTF
NA	TRBV9	NA	TRBJ1-2	TGTGCCAGCAGCGAGAGGACTAACTATGGCTACACCTTC	CASSERTNYGYTF